The 12 T cell receptor beta chains reported below all come from one sample, sequenced in a study of T cell changes during pregnancy in multiple sclerosis (dated by TCRdb to about 2019). The library was made by the immunoSEQ multiplex PCR assay. TCRdb's version of the immuneACCESS table is confined to in-frame rearrangements and falls short of the full clone set. An unresolved V gene accounts for under half of the shortfall where checked; the remainder is of unknown origin. For this sample the table gives 40,000 to 45,000 clones, of which over 75% were detected only once. About 0.65% of the sample is in the top ten clones. The material sequenced was CD4+ T cells from peripheral blood mononuclear cells, taken before pregnancy. The receptor source for this set is a female donor with multiple sclerosis, enrolled in a pregnancy study.

This chain joins TRBV4-3 and TRBJ2-3; TRBD2 agrees at 9 bases. The CDR3 has 14 residues. Germline lookup yields CDR1 LGHNA and CDR2 YSLEER. V lost 1 base, J lost 6 bases, and 2 bases stayed unmatched. For the CDR3, the DNA is TGCGCCAGCAGCCAAGCTAGCGGGGTGGATACGCAGTATTTT. Its translation is CASSQASGVDTQYF.

The chain couples TRBV9 to TRBJ2-5, with a tentative D call TRBD1 (5 bases). CDR3 length: 13 residues. Germline V gene sequence: CDR1 SGDLS, CDR2 YYNGEE. The V and J ends lost 0 bases and 3 bases respectively, with 6 bases between them. CDR3 loop: CASSVEGKETQYF. The CDR3 coding sequence is TGTGCCAGCAGCGTAGAGGGGAAAGAGACCCAGTACTTC.

The V gene is TRBV28, the J gene TRBJ1-2; D gene uncertain. This CDR3 has 12 amino acids. V shed 6 bases and J shed 6 bases, with 11 bases lying between them. The germline CDR1 and CDR2 sequences are MDHEN and SYDVKM. CDR3: CASSSQFDGYTF. The CDR3 DNA follows: TGTGCCAGCAGCTCTCAGTTTGATGGCTACACCTTC.

This sequence joins TRBV27 and TRBJ2-2; TRBD2 matches 16 bases. Unmatched junction bases numbered 7, after V lost 5 bases and J lost 7 bases. This CDR3 is 17 amino acids long. Germline CDR1 is MNHEY and CDR2 is SMNVEV (reference sequence). The DNA for the CDR3 is TGTGCCAGCAGTCCGGGACTAGCGGGGGGGCCCGGCGGGGAGCTGTTTTTT. Its protein is CASSPGLAGGPGGELFF.

The chain employs TRBV9 and TRBJ1-2, with D possibly TRBD1 on 5 matching bases. Germline CDR1 SGDLS, CDR2 YYNGEE. The V end was cut by 4 bases, the J end by 4 bases, with 17 bases between. The CDR3 consists of 15 residues. CDR3 in DNA: TGTGCCAGCAGCCCAGAGCCAGGGTCTCTCTATGGCTACACCTTC. Protein product: CASSPEPGSLYGYTF. Combining the CDR3 with reference TRBV9 and TRBJ1-2 gives the whole variable domain DSGVTQTPKHLITATGQRVTLRCSPRSGDLSVYWYQQSLDQGLQFLIQYYNGEERAKGNILERFSAQQFPDLHSELNLSSLELGDSALYFCASSPEPGSLYGYTFGSGTRLTVV.

The V and J genes are TRBV9 and TRBJ1-1; 7 bases fit TRBD1. Germline V lookup: CDR1 SGDLS, CDR2 YYNGEE. Trimming cost V 0 bases and J 4 bases; bases outside gene matches: 15. The CDR3 has 18 amino acids. CDR3 protein: CASSVGVSGGGEVTEAFF. The CDR3 bases are TGTGCCAGCAGCGTAGGTGTATCGGGAGGGGGCGAGGTCACTGAAGCTTTCTTT.

The gene calls are TRBV10-3 and TRBJ2-6; 8 bases agree with TRBD1. In germline, CDR1 is ENHRY, CDR2 SYGVKD. The CDR3 is made up of 18 amino acids. V lost 7 bases to trimming and J lost 2 bases; unmatched junction nucleotides: 13. As DNA, the CDR3 is TGTGCCATCAATGGACAGGGTCCCCTAGGGACTGGGGCCAACGTCCTGACTTTC. As protein: CAINGQGPLGTGANVLTF.

The chain carries TRBV18 and TRBJ1-4; possibly TRBD1 for D (5 bases). Trimming left V 3 bases short and J 8 bases short, with 16 bases between. The CDR3 is 15 amino acids. Germline loops: CDR1 KGHSH, CDR2 LQKENI. CDR3 protein: CASSPRLAGQEKLFF. The CDR3 DNA reads as TGTGCCAGCTCACCCCGGCTGGCAGGGCAGGAAAAACTGTTTTTT. The full variable domain, in which reference TRBV18 and TRBJ1-4 provide the parts outside the CDR3, is NAGVMQNPRHLVRRRGQEARLRCSPMKGHSHVYWYRQLPEEGLKFMVYLQKENIIDESGMPKERFSAEFPKEGPSILRIQQVVRGDSAAYFCASSPRLAGQEKLFFGSGTQLSVL.

The CDR3 loop is CASSLTSRSGPYEQYF. Here the CDR3 DNA reads TGTGCCAGCAGCTTAACGTCCCGGAGCGGACCCTACGAGCAGTACTTC. The chain employs TRBV7-8 and TRBJ2-7, with D tentatively TRBD2 (5 bases). The V end lost 2 bases, the J end lost 2 bases, and 16 bases lay between the germline ends. CDR1 SGHVS and CDR2 FQNEAQ come from the germline V gene. The CDR3 has 16 amino acids. The full variable domain, rest sourced from reference TRBV7-8 and TRBJ2-7, is GAGVSQSPRYKVAKRGQDVALRCDPISGHVSLFWYQQALGQGPEFLTYFQNEAQLDKSGLPSDRFFAERPEGSVSTLKIQRTQQEDSAVYLCASSLTSRSGPYEQYFGPGTRLTVT.

This clone was counted a single time. The CDR3 region has the DNA TGTGCCAGCAGCCGAGGACAGGGGGGTTCCTACGAGCAGTACTTC. It encodes CASSRGQGGSYEQYF. J is TRBJ2-7 and V is TRBV5-4; 10 bases are a match to TRBD1. The CDR3 is made up of 15 amino acids. The germline gives CDR1 SGHNT, CDR2 YYREEE (reference sequence). The ends lost 4 bases at V and 1 base at J; junction bases unmatched: 5.

The chain is built from TRBV30 and TRBJ2-3; 9 nucleotides align to TRBD2. CDR3 length equals 16 residues. V dropped 4 bases and J dropped 3; count of bases not matched to a gene: 11. CDR1 and CDR2 (germline): GTSNPN, SVGIG (reference sequence). The CDR3 spells CAWTGGRVSWTDTQYF. As DNA, the CDR3 is TGTGCCTGGACCGGCGGGAGGGTTAGTTGGACAGATACGCAGTATTTT.

This clone was seen a handful of times. The chain is built from TRBV6-1 and TRBJ2-3; 10 bases fit TRBD2. The length of the CDR3 is 15 residues. Germline-derived CDR1 and CDR2 are MNHNS and SASEGT. J gave up 5 bases and V 6 bases, and 8 bases lay outside the gene matches. In nucleotides, the CDR3 is TGTGCCAGCAGCCCGAGCGGGAGGGCCATAGATACGCAGTATTTT. Translation gives CASSPSGRAIDTQYF.